This paragraph reports one TCR beta chain. Its target is not known. This sample stems from a study of T cell responses to AZD1222 COVID-19 vaccine. General observations from the study: Two AZD1222 doses significantly raised spike-specific TCR breadth and depth over controls. Regions 160-218 and 743-854 held dominance among vaccine-associated CD4 TCRs, which spanned spike. A mostly white British donor set with more females was recruited, and clonal diversity was possibly underestimated.

Clones were sequenced by immunoSEQ multiplex PCR, and TCRdb holds only the in-frame ones, with some missing. The table includes under 200,000 clones, roughly 94% detected once. Germline CDR1 reads SEHNR; CDR2 reads FQNEAQ (reference sequence). V was pared by 1 base and J by 5 bases, with 11 bases between. The CDR3 covers 14 residues. This TCR derives from an adult in good health. J is TRBJ2-5 and V is TRBV7-9; D might be TRBD2 (6 bases). This sample comprised peripheral blood, obtained on day 0 of AZD1222 vaccination. The CDR3 spells CASSLGGGGETQYF. CDR3 DNA sequence: TGTGCCAGCAGCTTAGGGGGCGGAGGGGAGACCCAGTACTTC.